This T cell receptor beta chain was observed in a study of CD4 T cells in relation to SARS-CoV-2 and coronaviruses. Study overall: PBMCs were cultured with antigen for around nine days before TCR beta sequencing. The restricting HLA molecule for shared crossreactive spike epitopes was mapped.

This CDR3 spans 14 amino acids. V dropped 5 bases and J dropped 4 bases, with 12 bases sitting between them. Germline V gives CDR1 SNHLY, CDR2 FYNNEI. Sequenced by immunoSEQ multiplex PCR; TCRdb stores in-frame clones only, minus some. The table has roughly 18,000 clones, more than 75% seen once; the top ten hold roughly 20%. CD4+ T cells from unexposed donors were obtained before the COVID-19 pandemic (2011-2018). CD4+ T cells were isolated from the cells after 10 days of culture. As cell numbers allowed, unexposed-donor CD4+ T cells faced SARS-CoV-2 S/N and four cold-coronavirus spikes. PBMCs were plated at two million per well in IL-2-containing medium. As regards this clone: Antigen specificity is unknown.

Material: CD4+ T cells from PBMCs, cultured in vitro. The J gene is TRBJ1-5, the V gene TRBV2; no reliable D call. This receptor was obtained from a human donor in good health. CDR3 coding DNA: TGTGCCAGCAGTCGGTCAAGTAATAATCAGCCCCAGCATTTT. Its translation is CASSRSSNNQPQHF.